Below are 13 T cell receptor beta chains sequenced from a single sample in a study of radiotherapy plus CTLA-4 blockade in lung cancer. The protocol was immunoSEQ multiplex PCR, while the TCRdb copy is restricted to in-frame clones and leaves out a portion. Here the sample spans around 72,000 clones, roughly 78% being singletons. The source material was peripheral blood, sampled from a patient treated with radiotherapy plus ipilimumab. The origin of the receptors is a human donor with non-small cell lung cancer who had a complete response to radiotherapy plus ipilimumab.

The chain carries TRBV7-9 and TRBJ1-4; D gene uncertain. The CDR3 has 15 residues. The ends were cut back, 4 bases at V and 5 bases at J, with 14 bases in the middle. Germline values: CDR1 SEHNR, CDR2 FQNEAQ (reference sequence). The DNA for the CDR3 is TGTGCCAGCAGCTCCTCCTCCTCGTCGAATGAAAAACTGTTTTTT. It is translated as CASSSSSSSNEKLFF.

This chain joins TRBV19 and TRBJ2-5, with 15 bases that match TRBD2. The CDR3 sequence is 16 residues long. Germline loops: CDR1 LNHDA, CDR2 SQIVND (reference sequence). With 4 bases clipped from V and 4 bases from J, the junction kept 4 bases outside the gene matches. DNA of the CDR3: TGTGCCAGTAGTAATCCGGGACTAGCGGGAGGAGAGACCCAGTACTTC. Encoded protein: CASSNPGLAGGETQYF.

The table lists this clone with a few counts. This chain joins TRBV19 and TRBJ1-2; D might be TRBD1 (6 bases). The V end was cut by 7 bases, the J end by 3 bases, with 27 bases between. Per germline, CDR1 LNHDA and CDR2 SQIVND (reference sequence). The CDR3 sequence is 18 residues long. CDR3 residues: CASTLPGRGPPSDYGYTF. The DNA of the CDR3 is TGTGCCAGTACCCTCCCGGGCAGGGGCCCTCCAAGCGACTATGGCTACACCTTC.

This chain uses TRBV7-2 with TRBJ2-6; D might be TRBD2 (6 bases). The CDR3 is 14 residues long. Trimming cost V 1 base and J 6 bases, with 7 bases left between them. Germline lookup yields CDR1 SGHTA and CDR2 FQGNSA. The CDR3 spells CASSLGGEANVLTF. CDR3 in DNA: TGTGCCAGCAGCTTAGGGGGGGAGGCCAACGTCCTGACTTTC.

The J gene is TRBJ1-2, the V gene TRBV19; D is undetermined. CDR1 and CDR2 (germline): LNHDA, SQIVND (reference sequence). CDR3 length: 16 residues. Trimming removed 1 base at V and 5 bases at J, with 17 bases between. CDR3 region: CASSIGGRTAQYGYTF. The CDR3 DNA sequence: TGTGCCAGTAGTATAGGTGGGCGGACTGCTCAATATGGCTACACCTTC.

The V call is TRBV2, the J call TRBJ2-1; TRBD2 matches at 11 bases. This CDR3 has 15 amino acids. Germline trimming cut 7 bases from V and 6 bases from J; bases unmatched to any gene: 8. Per the germline V gene, CDR1 is SNHLY and CDR2 is FYNNEI. DNA of the CDR3: TGTGCCAGCACCGGAACTAGCGGGAGTCTCAATGAGCAGTTCTTC. It specifies CASTGTSGSLNEQFF.

The J gene is TRBJ1-2, the V gene TRBV6-5, with D possibly matching TRBD1 (5 bases). CDR1 and CDR2 from the germline V gene are MNHEY and SVGAGI. V lost 11 bases and J 10 bases, leaving 14 bases between the germline ends. CDR3 size: 10 residues. Here the CDR3 reads CAAGVGAYTF. The CDR3 coding sequence is TGTGCCGCGGGAGTAGGGGCCTACACCTTC.

V usage is TRBV14 and J usage is TRBJ2-4; possibly TRBD1 for D (6 bases). The CDR3 sequence is 16 residues long. With 4 bases removed from V and 0 bases from J, the gap between germline ends came to 13 bases. From germline, CDR1 is SGHDN and CDR2 FVKESK. The CDR3 DNA is TGTGCCAGCAGCCCCAGGGGCACTCTAGCCAAAAACATTCAGTACTTC. Its protein product is CASSPRGTLAKNIQYF.

The chain combines TRBV11-3 with TRBJ2-5, with unresolved D. Germline lookup yields CDR1 SGHNT and CDR2 YENEEA. V lost 4 bases to trimming and J lost 0 bases, with 15 bases between them. The CDR3 extends over 16 amino acids. The CDR3 DNA follows: TGTGCCAGCAGCTCAGCTGGCGGATCCTACCAAGAGACCCAGTACTTC. It encodes CASSSAGGSYQETQYF.

The chain carries TRBV14 and TRBJ1-1; D unclear. Germline loops: CDR1 SGHDN, CDR2 FVKESK. Trimming pared 1 base from V and 10 bases from J, leaving 13 bases between. The CDR3 totals 13 residues. The CDR3 sequence: CASSQVPGSAAFF. The DNA of the CDR3 is TGTGCCAGCAGCCAAGTCCCCGGGAGCGCAGCTTTCTTT.

This rearrangement joins TRBV5-6 to TRBJ2-2; 9 bases agree with TRBD1. V shed 5 bases, J shed 0 bases, and the junction held 5 bases outside the gene matches. Germline loops: CDR1 SGHDT, CDR2 YYEEEE. The CDR3 contains 16 residues. CDR3 loop: CASRTTGGANTGELFF. The DNA of the CDR3 is TGTGCCAGCAGAACTACAGGGGGCGCGAACACCGGGGAGCTGTTTTTT.

This sequence joins TRBV5-8 and TRBJ1-6, with a weak D call TRBD1 (6 bases). The CDR3 loop spans 15 amino acids. V lost 6 bases to trimming and J lost 7 bases, with 17 bases between them. CDR1 is SGHTS and CDR2 is YDEGEE in the germline V gene. CDR3 protein: CASTDGGLWNSPLHF. For the CDR3, the DNA is TGTGCCAGCACCGACGGGGGGCTTTGGAATTCACCCCTCCACTTT. The variable domain in full, completed from reference TRBV5-8 and TRBJ1-6, reads EAGVTQSPTHLIKTRGQQATLRCSPISGHTSVYWYQQALGLGLQFLLWYDEGEERNRGNFPPRFSGRQFPNYSSELNVNALELEDSALYLCASTDGGLWNSPLHFGNGTRLTVT.

In regard to this clone: Relative to the germline gene, one junction end is altered; a read error may explain this. V and J are TRBV6-1 and TRBJ1-2; 8 positions match TRBD1. This CDR3 comprises 13 residues. The germline CDR1 and CDR2 sequences are MNHNS and SASEGT. The CDR3 loop reads CASSEGTGPGYTF. As DNA, the CDR3 is TGTGCCAGCAGCGAAGGGACAGGCCCTGGCTACACCTTC.